This TCR beta chain emerged from a study of technical replicates of blood from several donors. This table comes from immunoSEQ multiplex PCR, and its TCRdb copy is limited to in-frame clones, with some not included. Of some 80,000 clones in the sample, more than 90% were seen once. The germline V gene encodes CDR1 LNHDA and CDR2 SQIVND (reference sequence). The CDR3 runs 15 residues. V gave up 3 bases and J gave up 5 bases; unmatched junction bases: 9. The sequence was obtained from a human donor in good health. Input material: T cells isolated from PBMCs. The V and J genes are TRBV19 and TRBJ1-1, with TRBD1 identical over 7 bases. CDR3 in amino acids: CASSIKGRGTTEAFF. Here the CDR3 DNA reads TGTGCCAGTAGTATCAAGGGCAGGGGGACAACTGAAGCTTTCTTT.